The clone carrying this T cell receptor (beta chain) was counted a single time. The data were obtained in a study of cytomegalovirus exposure and HLA in healthy donors. Assay: immunoSEQ multiplex PCR; the TCRdb copy retains only in-frame clones and omits some. The table records about 160,000 clones, over 85% of them present only once. Sequencing input: PBMCs. The origin of this receptor is a woman younger than 35 in good health and CMV-seropositive.

CDR3 sequence: CASSQATSGTSYEQYF. CDR3 DNA sequence: TGCGCCAGCAGCCAAGCTACTAGCGGGACCTCCTACGAGCAGTACTTC. The chain links TRBV4-1 to TRBJ2-7, with 10 bases identical to TRBD2. This CDR3 has 16 amino acids. Per the germline V gene, CDR1 is MGHRA and CDR2 is YSYEKL. J gave up 0 bases and V 1 base, and 3 bases lay outside the gene matches.